One sample yielded the 18 T cell receptor beta chains listed below, sequenced in a study of T cell clonality in common variable immunodeficiency. Only in-frame clones appear in the TCRdb table, and some are missing; sequencing was by immunoSEQ multiplex PCR. The sample includes about 34,000 clones, none of them occurring once. Sequencing was done on a sample of peripheral blood mononuclear cells. These TCRs come from a person between 18 and 75 years old in good health.

This clone turned up a few times. The sequenced CDR3 bases are TGTGCCAGCTCAAGAGACGGACAAGGGCCACCGTTCGAC. Amino acids: CASSRDGQGPPFD. The entire CDR3 sequence reads CASSRDGQGPPFDYTF. The gene calls are TRBV18 and TRBJ1-2; the D gene is possibly TRBD1 (5 bases). The read gets to within 3 residues of the CDR3 end, and the germline J gene fills in the rest. The CDR3 has 16 amino acids. In germline, CDR1 is KGHSH, CDR2 LQKENI. Looking up the rest from reference TRBV18 and TRBJ1-2 gives the full variable domain: NAGVMQNPRHLVRRRGQEARLRCSPMKGHSHVYWYRQLPEEGLKFMVYLQKENIIDESGMPKERFSAEFPKEGPSILRIQQVVRGDSAAYFCASSRDGQGPPFDYTFGSGTRLTVV.

This clone was found many times. The read is 3 residues too short to cover the CDR3 end, so that end is filled in from the germline J gene. V and J are TRBV6-2 or TRBV6-3 and TRBJ1-2; D is perhaps TRBD1 (6 bases). The CDR3 runs to 15 residues. The germline gives CDR1 MNHEY, CDR2 SVGEGT. V was clipped by 4 bases and J by 3 bases, with 15 bases between them. CDR3 sequence reads: CASSSTGFSDYGYTF. The sequenced part of the CDR3 DNA is TGTGCCAGCAGTTCCACAGGGTTTAGTGACTATGGC.

This clone occurred many times. With the read ending 3 residues before the CDR3 end, the germline J gene is used to fill in that end. V and J are TRBV18 and TRBJ1-1, with TRBD1 identical over 9 bases. The CDR3 covers 15 residues. The V gene end was trimmed by 6 bases and the J gene end by 1 base; junction bases not matched to a gene: 6. CDR1 and CDR2 (germline): KGHSH, LQKENI. CDR3 DNA, as far as it was read: TGTGCCAGCTCCCGCGGGACAGGGAGGAACACTGAA. This gives the protein CASSRGTGRNTE. In full, the CDR3 reads CASSRGTGRNTEAFF.

This clone appeared many times. Read coverage stops 3 residues before the CDR3 terminus; the germline J gene supplies the remainder. The chain employs TRBV5-4 and TRBJ2-5; D perhaps matches TRBD2 (5 bases). Looked up from germline, CDR1 is SGHNT and CDR2 is YYREEE (reference sequence). This CDR3 has 15 amino acids. V lost 0 bases, J lost 2 bases, and 11 bases lay in between. This chain's CDR3 is CASSLGPTSQETQYF. CDR3 DNA, as far as it was read: TGTGCCAGCAGCTTGGGCCCCACTAGTCAAGAGACC.

In this sample, this clone turned up many times. The DNA read from the CDR3 is TGTGCCAGCAGCTTGCCGGTACAGGGGAACACTGAA. Translated: CASSLPVQGNTE. The whole CDR3 sequence is CASSLPVQGNTEAFF. V is TRBV5-8 and J is TRBJ1-1; tentative D call: TRBD1 (6 bases). The CDR3 extends 3 residues past the end of the read, so its final part is completed from the germline J gene. Germline V lookup: CDR1 SGHTS, CDR2 YDEGEE. Trimming took off 1 base at V and 1 base at J, with 11 bases between the two ends. The CDR3 runs 15 residues.

This clone was found many times. With the read ending 3 residues before the CDR3 end, the germline J gene is used to fill in that end. This chain links TRBV30 with TRBJ1-6; possibly TRBD1 for D (5 bases). This CDR3 comprises 13 residues. Germline CDR1 reads GTSNPN; CDR2 reads SVGIG (reference sequence). The covered CDR3 bases are TGTGCTTGGGGACTTAGTCAAGCTTCACCC. This codes for CAWGLSQASP. The full CDR3 protein is CAWGLSQASPLHF. The entire variable domain, with the rest obtained from reference TRBV30 and TRBJ1-6, is as follows: SQTIHQWPATLVQPVGSPLSLECTVEGTSNPNLYWYRQAAGRGLQLLFYSVGIGQISSEVPQNLSASRPQDRQFILSSKKLLLSDSGFYLCAWGLSQASPLHFGNGTRLTVT.

Comment on this clone: The read ends 3 residues shy of where the CDR3 ends; the end is completed using the germline J gene. The rearrangement uses TRBV5-3 and TRBJ2-7, with TRBD1 as a possible D gene (6 bases). TRBV5-3 qualifies as an ORF whose function is uncertain. Trimming took 1 base from V and 3 from J, leaving 11 bases between them. The CDR3 is 14 residues long. CDR3 bases read: TGTGCCAGAAGCTTGAGACAGGTGGTCTACGAG. It yields the protein CARSLRQVVYE. The full-length CDR3 reads as CARSLRQVVYEQYF.

This clone was observed at least ten times. From the germline J gene comes the end of the CDR3, since the read stops 3 residues before it. The chain combines TRBV18 with TRBJ1-6, with TRBD1 matching 9 bases. V lost 2 bases and J lost 5; bases outside the gene matches: 4. The CDR3 covers 16 residues. The germline V gene encodes CDR1 KGHSH and CDR2 LQKENI. CDR3 protein: CASSPTTGGDNSPLHF. The sequenced part of the CDR3 DNA is TGTGCCAGCTCACCAACGACAGGGGGTGATAATTCACCC. Drawing the rest from reference TRBV18 and TRBJ1-6, the complete variable domain is NAGVMQNPRHLVRRRGQEARLRCSPMKGHSHVYWYRQLPEEGLKFMVYLQKENIIDESGMPKERFSAEFPKEGPSILRIQQVVRGDSAAYFCASSPTTGGDNSPLHFGNGTRLTVT.

This clone appeared many times. With the read ending 3 residues before the CDR3 end, the germline J gene is used to fill in that end. The chain recombines TRBV20-1 with TRBJ1-2; tentatively, D is TRBD1 (5 bases). Germline V gives CDR1 DFQATT, CDR2 SNEGSKA (reference sequence). V lost 2 bases, J lost 4 bases, and 17 bases lay in between. This CDR3 region has 15 residues. The covered CDR3 bases are TGCAGTGCTAGATCCCAGGGCGGAGGAGCCTATGGC. This translates into CSARSQGGGAYG. The entire CDR3 reads CSARSQGGGAYGYTF.

This clone was found many times. The CDR3 sequence is CASRATVDNSPLHF. The CDR3 DNA, read in part, is TGTGCCAGTAGGGCTACAGTAGATAATTCACCC. This chain links TRBV19 with TRBJ1-6, with D uncertain. The read ends 3 residues shy of where the CDR3 ends; the end is completed using the germline J gene. Trimming removed 6 bases from V and 5 bases from J, with 11 bases in between. The CDR3 is 14 amino acids. Germline V lookup: CDR1 LNHDA, CDR2 SQIVND (reference sequence).

At least ten counts were recorded for this clone. The sequence runs out 3 residues before the end of the CDR3; the remainder is reconstructed from the germline J gene. This chain uses TRBV7-2 with TRBJ1-5, with TRBD1 as a possible D gene (5 bases). Germline CDR1 SGHTA, CDR2 FQGNSA. V lost 6 bases to trimming and J lost 7 bases, with 13 bases between them. This CDR3 is 13 amino acids long. CDR3 DNA, as far as it was read: TGTGCCAGCAGTCTAGGTTGGGGCCAGCCC. This translates into CASSLGWGQP. The CDR3, in full, reads CASSLGWGQPQHF.

This clone showed up many times. Read sequence stops 3 residues before the CDR3 end, and the germline J gene provides the missing end. The chain uses TRBV6-1 and TRBJ2-1; 9 positions match TRBD1. The J segment lost 6 bases and the V segment lost 2 bases, leaving 5 bases of the junction unmatched. CDR1 MNHNS and CDR2 SASEGT come from the germline V gene. The CDR3 contains 15 residues. CDR3 DNA (partial): TGTGCCAGCAGTGAATCCGGGACAGGGTTCAATGAG. This sequence encodes CASSESGTGFNE. In full, the CDR3 reads CASSESGTGFNEQFF.

This clone was seen many times. The sequence runs out 3 residues before the end of the CDR3; the remainder is reconstructed from the germline J gene. This rearrangement joins TRBV9 to TRBJ1-1, with D possibly TRBD1 on 6 matching bases. Germline CDR1 and CDR2: SGDLS and YYNGEE. The CDR3 covers 13 residues. The ends were cut back, 3 bases at V and 6 bases at J, with 12 bases in the middle. The DNA read from the CDR3 is TGTGCCAGCAGCGAACAGGGAGTCTCTGAA. Translated: CASSEQGVSE. The whole CDR3 sequence is CASSEQGVSEAFF.

This clone came up many times. With the read ending 3 residues before the CDR3 end, the germline J gene is used to fill in that end. V and J are TRBV5-1 and TRBJ2-5; the match to TRBD2 covers 10 bases. The length of the CDR3 is 15 residues. Germline lookup yields CDR1 SGHRS and CDR2 YFSETQ. Trimming cost V 4 bases and J 5 bases; bases outside gene matches: 8. The part of the CDR3 DNA that was read is TGCGCCAGCAGCCGGCTAGCGGGGGAATGGGAGACC. It yields the protein CASSRLAGEWET. The full CDR3 reads CASSRLAGEWETQYF.

This clone was found many times. The read ends 3 residues shy of where the CDR3 ends; the end is completed using the germline J gene. The V call is TRBV20-1, the J call TRBJ2-4, with a weak D call TRBD1 (6 bases). Germline V lookup: CDR1 DFQATT, CDR2 SNEGSKA (reference sequence). The CDR3 is 16 residues long. V was clipped by 3 bases and J by 2 bases, with 17 bases between them. The sequenced CDR3 bases are TGCAGTGCTAGGAAGGGGACAATGCTATCCAAAAACATT. This translates into CSARKGTMLSKNI. The whole CDR3 protein reads CSARKGTMLSKNIQYF.

This clone has ten or more counts. Read data end 3 residues before the CDR3 end; the end is taken from the germline J gene. The chain joins TRBV6-2 or TRBV6-3 to TRBJ2-7, with TRBD1 as a possible D gene (6 bases). The CDR3 contains 13 residues. The germline V and J ends were trimmed by 6 bases and 3 bases, with 12 bases remaining between them. Looked up from germline, CDR1 is MNHEY and CDR2 is SVGEGT. The CDR3 DNA, read in part, is TGTGCCAGCAGCCCGGGACACTACTACGAG. Its protein is CASSPGHYYE. The whole CDR3 reads CASSPGHYYEQYF.

Ten or more counts support this clone. The covered CDR3 bases are TGTGCCAGCAGCCAACACTACGCCGGGACAGGGCGTTCACCC. This codes for CASSQHYAGTGRSP. The entire CDR3 sequence reads CASSQHYAGTGRSPLHF. This chain connects TRBV7-6 to TRBJ1-6; 9 nucleotides align to TRBD1. The DNA ends 3 residues before the CDR3 does, and the rest of the CDR3 is filled in from the germline J gene. Germline lookup yields CDR1 SGHVS and CDR2 FNYEAQ. J was trimmed by 9 bases and V by 5 bases; bases with no gene match: 14. CDR3 length: 17 residues.

This clone was picked up many times. The read ends 3 residues shy of where the CDR3 ends; the end is completed using the germline J gene. The chain carries TRBV7-2 and TRBJ2-5; a possible D gene is TRBD1 (5 bases). This CDR3 has 15 amino acids. The V gene's germline CDR1 is SGHTA and CDR2 FQGNSA. Between the trimmed V and J ends, which lost 4 bases and 5 bases, there was a span of 17 bases. CDR3 region: CASSSAGYLGETQYF. The sequenced part of the CDR3 DNA is TGTGCCAGCAGCTCAGCAGGGTACCTTGGGGAGACC.